The 26 T cell receptor beta chains reported below all come from one sample, sequenced in a study of beta chain features in type 1 diabetes. The isolated RNA, all of it, was reverse transcribed, so expressed TCRB transcripts were what got sequenced. Method: immunoSEQ multiplex PCR; TCRdb's copy keeps in-frame clones and lacks some. The sample yields around 310,000 clones, 11% seen once. Sequences were obtained from naive CD4+ T cells from blood. These receptors all come from a woman aged 25 to 45 in good health.

The V gene is TRBV9, the J gene TRBJ2-7, with TRBD1 matching over 8 bases. The V segment lost 4 bases and the J segment 2 bases; nucleotides outside the gene matches: 17. The CDR3 loop spans 18 amino acids. Germline V gene lookup returns CDR1 SGDLS and CDR2 YYNGEE. CDR3: CASSPSGGWDRRTYEQYF. The CDR3 DNA reads as TGTGCCAGCAGCCCAAGTGGGGGTTGGGACAGGAGAACCTACGAGCAGTACTTC. Full variable domain (remainder filled in from reference TRBV9 and TRBJ2-7): DSGVTQTPKHLITATGQRVTLRCSPRSGDLSVYWYQQSLDQGLQFLIQYYNGEERAKGNILERFSAQQFPDLHSELNLSSLELGDSALYFCASSPSGGWDRRTYEQYFGPGTRLTVT.

The V and J genes are TRBV18 and TRBJ2-1; 7 nucleotides align to TRBD1. This CDR3 is built from 17 residues. The V gene's germline CDR1 is KGHSH and CDR2 LQKENI. J gave up 6 bases and V 2 bases, and 13 bases lay outside the gene matches. DNA of the CDR3: TGTGCCAGCTCACCAATGGGACAGCTAGGGGCTAGCAATGAGCAGTTCTTC. As protein: CASSPMGQLGASNEQFF.

This clone was counted only a few times. The genes are TRBV5-1 and TRBJ2-3; TRBD1 might be the D (6 bases). The V end lost 4 bases, the J end lost 0 bases, and 9 bases lay between the germline ends. The CDR3 has 14 amino acids. CDR1 and CDR2 (germline): SGHRS, YFSETQ. CDR3 DNA: TGCGCCAGCAGCATGGACAGCAGCACAGATACGCAGTATTTT. It specifies CASSMDSSTDTQYF.

This clone was seen only a few times. The rearrangement links TRBV10-3 to TRBJ2-3; 10 positions match TRBD2. CDR3 size: 13 residues. Trimming removed 11 bases from V and 4 bases from J; junction bases left unmatched: 6. Germline loops: CDR1 ENHRY, CDR2 SYGVKD. This CDR3 reads CAALAGVADTQYF. CDR3 nucleotides: TGTGCCGCCCTAGCGGGAGTTGCAGATACGCAGTATTTT.

This sequence joins TRBV25-1 and TRBJ2-1, with 7 bases aligning to TRBD2. The V gene end was trimmed by 5 bases and the J gene end by 0 bases; junction bases not matched to a gene: 4. Germline V gene data show CDR1 as MGHDK and CDR2 as SYGVNS. This CDR3 region has 15 residues. CDR3 region: CASSRAGVSYNEQFF. CDR3 DNA sequence: TGTGCCAGCAGTCGGGCGGGAGTCTCCTACAATGAGCAGTTCTTC. The entire variable domain, with the rest obtained from reference TRBV25-1 and TRBJ2-1, is as follows: EADIYQTPRYLVIGTGKKITLECSQTMGHDKMYWYQQDPGMELHLIHYSYGVNSTEKGDLSSESTVSRIRTEHFPLTLESARPSHTSQYLCASSRAGVSYNEQFFGPGTRLTVL.

The rearrangement links TRBV28 to TRBJ2-5; possible D gene TRBD1, 5 bases. Germline V CDR1 and CDR2: MDHEN, SYDVKM. V was shortened by 2 bases and J by 5 bases, with 9 bases between the two germline ends. This CDR3 is built from 13 residues. Written as DNA, the CDR3 is TGTGCCAGCAGTTTAGTGTCAGGGGAGACCCAGTACTTC. The encoded protein is CASSLVSGETQYF.

A few counts support this clone. The genes are TRBV30 and TRBJ1-2; TRBD1 might be the D (6 bases). The ends were cut back, 3 bases at V and 3 bases at J, with 11 bases in the middle. Germline assignment: CDR1 GTSNPN and CDR2 SVGIG (reference sequence). The CDR3 sequence is 13 residues long. The DNA of the CDR3 is TGTGCCTGGAGAGGGGGACAAGACTATGGCTACACCTTC. As protein: CAWRGGQDYGYTF.

This clone was observed a few times. The V gene is TRBV4-2, the J gene TRBJ2-7, with 7 bases lining up with TRBD2. CDR1 is LGHNA, CDR2 YNFKEQ, per germline. Trimming removed 4 bases from V and 3 bases from J; junction bases left unmatched: 18. The CDR3 length is 18 residues. The CDR3 loop is CASSLGGSGRAELYEQYF. The CDR3 region has the DNA TGTGCCAGCAGCCTGGGAGGGTCGGGGCGGGCAGAACTCTACGAGCAGTACTTC.

The chain joins TRBV5-4 to TRBJ2-7; no firm D call. The V and J ends lost 1 base and 0 bases respectively, with 5 bases between them. The CDR3 consists of 13 residues. The germline V gene has CDR1 SGHNT and CDR2 YYREEE (reference sequence). The CDR3 sequence is CASSLTHSYEQYF. CDR3 DNA sequence: TGTGCCAGCAGCTTGACACACTCCTACGAGCAGTACTTC. Full variable domain (remainder filled in from reference TRBV5-4 and TRBJ2-7): ETGVTQSPTHLIKTRGQQVTLRCSSQSGHNTVSWYQQALGQGPQFIFQYYREEENGRGNFPPRFSGLQFPNYSSELNVNALELDDSALYLCASSLTHSYEQYFGPGTRLTVT.

The V gene is TRBV18, the J gene TRBJ1-2, with D possibly matching TRBD1 (6 bases). This CDR3 region has 14 residues. Trimming left V 1 base short and J 4 bases short, with 10 bases between. Germline V gene data show CDR1 as KGHSH and CDR2 as LQKENI. CDR3 amino acids: CASSPRQVGYGYTF. Here the CDR3 DNA reads TGTGCCAGCTCACCACGACAGGTCGGCTATGGCTACACCTTC.

This clone was counted between two and nine times. The rearrangement uses TRBV6-5 and TRBJ1-1; maybe TRBD1 (5 bases). V lost 0 bases, J lost 2 bases, and 10 bases lay in between. Looked up from germline, CDR1 is MNHEY and CDR2 is SVGAGI. This CDR3 is built from 15 residues. CDR3 nucleotide sequence: TGTGCCAGCAGTTACTCGTGGGGGGGAAACACTGAAGCTTTCTTT. Translating it yields CASSYSWGGNTEAFF.

The genes are TRBV9 and TRBJ2-1; 10 bases are a match to TRBD2. The V and J ends lost 2 bases and 8 bases, in that order; junction bases with no gene match: 7. Germline CDR1 and CDR2: SGDLS and YYNGEE. The CDR3 covers 15 residues. CDR3 nucleotide sequence: TGTGCCAGCAGCGTGGCTAGCGGGAGTTACGATGAGCAGTTCTTC. Protein product: CASSVASGSYDEQFF.

V and J are TRBV7-2 and TRBJ2-7; 9 bases map to TRBD1. Germline trimming cut 5 bases from V and 2 bases from J; bases unmatched to any gene: 4. Germline V gene sequence: CDR1 SGHTA, CDR2 FQGNSA. The CDR3 is 14 amino acids. The CDR3 protein is CASSLRDRAYEQYF. DNA for the CDR3: TGTGCCAGCAGCCTCCGGGACAGGGCCTACGAGCAGTACTTC.

The V gene is TRBV7-2, the J gene TRBJ2-4; 14 bases line up with TRBD2. The junction had 5 bases not matched to a gene; V was cut back by 1 base and J by 6 bases. CDR3 length: 17 amino acids. Germline lookup yields CDR1 SGHTA and CDR2 FQGNSA. CDR3 in DNA: TGTGCCAGCAGCTTAGGGGGGACTAGCGGGAGAGTAAACATTCAGTACTTC. Encoded protein: CASSLGGTSGRVNIQYF.

Here the CDR3 reads CASSLGQGSYNEQFF. DNA of the CDR3: TGTGCCAGCAGCCTCGGACAGGGGTCCTACAATGAGCAGTTCTTC. The chain joins TRBV28 to TRBJ2-1; 9 bases align to TRBD1. The J segment lost 1 base and the V segment lost 6 bases, leaving 4 bases of the junction unmatched. The CDR3 has 15 residues. Germline loops: CDR1 MDHEN, CDR2 SYDVKM.

The chain recombines TRBV2 with TRBJ1-4, with 10 bases lining up with TRBD1. Germline CDR1 and CDR2: SNHLY and FYNNEI. The CDR3 has 14 residues. V shed 6 bases, J shed 4 bases, and the junction held 2 bases outside the gene matches. The CDR3 coding sequence is TGTGCCAGCAGCTGGACAGGGGGTAATGAAAAACTGTTTTTT. As protein: CASSWTGGNEKLFF.

This clone was found a few times. V is TRBV27 and J is TRBJ2-4; D gene unclear. Per the germline V gene, CDR1 is MNHEY and CDR2 is SMNVEV (reference sequence). With 1 base removed from V and 10 bases from J, the gap between germline ends came to 8 bases. The CDR3 sequence is 12 residues long. CDR3 loop: CASSLYNGIQYF. The CDR3 region has the DNA TGTGCCAGCAGTTTATATAACGGTATTCAGTACTTC.

The chain carries TRBV4-2 and TRBJ1-4; no clear D gene. This CDR3 is 16 amino acids long. Germline assignment: CDR1 LGHNA and CDR2 YNFKEQ. The germline V and J ends were trimmed by 0 bases and 4 bases, with 12 bases remaining between them. CDR3 residues: CASSQDSDSFNEKLFF. DNA of the CDR3: TGTGCCAGCAGCCAAGACAGTGACTCCTTTAATGAAAAACTGTTTTTT.

The chain recombines TRBV5-1 with TRBJ2-5, with 7 bases matching TRBD1. Trimming took 7 bases from V and 2 from J; bases not matched to a gene: 5. This CDR3 is built from 13 residues. Germline V gene sequence: CDR1 SGHRS, CDR2 YFSETQ. In DNA form, the CDR3 reads TGCGCCAGCGGATCGGGACAGCAAGAGACCCAGTACTTC. This translates into CASGSGQQETQYF.

CDR3 DNA: TGTGCCAGCAGCCTGGACAGGCTGAACACCGGGGAGCTGTTTTTT. Its protein product is CASSLDRLNTGELFF. The chain has TRBV5-4 and TRBJ2-2, with 7 bases lining up with TRBD1. After removal of 4 bases from V and 1 base from J, the junction contained 4 bases not matched to a gene. The V gene's germline CDR1 is SGHNT and CDR2 YYREEE (reference sequence). This CDR3 spans 15 amino acids.

The chain recombines TRBV25-1 with TRBJ2-7; 9 bases are shared with TRBD1. CDR1 is MGHDK, CDR2 SYGVNS, per germline. The CDR3 has 15 residues. With 2 bases clipped from V and 4 bases from J, the junction kept 6 bases outside the gene matches. The DNA of the CDR3 is TGTGCCAGCAGTGAAACCGGGACAGGGTTTTACGAGCAGTACTTC. Translation: CASSETGTGFYEQYF.

The genes are TRBV7-9 and TRBJ2-7; D is undetermined. Per germline, CDR1 SEHNR and CDR2 FQNEAQ (reference sequence). V was shortened by 0 bases and J by 6 bases, with 9 bases between the two germline ends. This CDR3 is 13 amino acids long. The CDR3 DNA reads as TGTGCCAGCAGCTTAGCGTCAGGTCGCGAGCAGTACTTC. Residues: CASSLASGREQYF.

This clone was counted between two and nine times. This chain connects TRBV7-2 to TRBJ2-5, with TRBD1 identical over 8 bases. CDR3 length: 13 amino acids. Trimming cost V 4 bases and J 5 bases; bases outside gene matches: 3. Germline loops: CDR1 SGHTA, CDR2 FQGNSA. CDR3 DNA sequence: TGTGCCAGCAGCTATGGACAGGGTGAGACCCAGTACTTC. It encodes CASSYGQGETQYF.

The rearrangement joins TRBV5-4 to TRBJ2-5, with no clear D. Per germline, CDR1 SGHNT and CDR2 YYREEE (reference sequence). The V end was cut by 0 bases, the J end by 3 bases, with 6 bases between. There are 13 residues in the CDR3. CDR3 in DNA: TGTGCCAGCAGCTTGGGTAGAAAAGAGACCCAGTACTTC. Its protein product is CASSLGRKETQYF. The full variable domain, rest sourced from reference TRBV5-4 and TRBJ2-5, is ETGVTQSPTHLIKTRGQQVTLRCSSQSGHNTVSWYQQALGQGPQFIFQYYREEENGRGNFPPRFSGLQFPNYSSELNVNALELDDSALYLCASSLGRKETQYFGPGTRLLVL.

V gene TRBV7-9 combines with J gene TRBJ2-7; 10 bases are shared with TRBD2. The germline V gene has CDR1 SEHNR and CDR2 FQNEAQ (reference sequence). The V gene end was trimmed by 5 bases and the J gene end by 5 bases; junction bases not matched to a gene: 9. The CDR3 consists of 15 residues. Written as DNA, the CDR3 is TGTGCCAGCAGCATCAGTAGCGGGAGGATGGACGAGCAGTACTTC. It encodes CASSISSGRMDEQYF.

This chain joins TRBV30 and TRBJ2-1, with TRBD2 matching 7 bases. The CDR3 is 14 residues long. After removal of 5 bases from V and 2 bases from J, the junction contained 6 bases not matched to a gene. Germline V CDR1 and CDR2: GTSNPN, SVGIG (reference sequence). The DNA for the CDR3 is TGTGCCTGGGGGGAGGGATTTACCTACAATGAGCAGTTCTTC. Residues: CAWGEGFTYNEQFF.